These 13 T cell receptor beta chains share one sample of origin, sequenced in a study of blood T cell repertoires in COVID-19. Assay: immunoSEQ multiplex PCR; the TCRdb copy retains only in-frame clones and omits some. The sample shows around 390,000 clones, around 87% of them seen only once. Material for sequencing was PBMCs or T cells enriched from blood (not recorded which). The receptor source for this set is a woman between 45 and 65 years old who had recovered from COVID-19.

The chain recombines TRBV2 with TRBJ1-4, with D perhaps matching TRBD1 (6 bases). Trimming left V 11 bases short and J 8 bases short, with 18 bases between. Germline CDR1 SNHLY, CDR2 FYNNEI. The CDR3 totals 13 residues. CDR3 nucleotides: TGTGCCGGTACTACAGGGAGGGACGAAAAACTGTTTTTT. As protein: CAGTTGRDEKLFF.

In this sample, this clone turned up once. V is TRBV5-5 and J is TRBJ1-2; D uncertain. CDR1 is SGHKS and CDR2 is YYEKEE in the germline V gene (reference sequence). The CDR3 is 14 residues long. V lost 1 base to trimming and J lost 1 base, with 8 bases between them. The CDR3 loop is CASSLSTDNYGYTF. The DNA of the CDR3 is TGTGCCAGCAGCTTGAGTACAGATAACTATGGCTACACCTTC.

The chain employs TRBV7-9 and TRBJ1-1; possibly TRBD1 for D (5 bases). The germline V and J ends were trimmed by 10 bases and 4 bases, with 16 bases remaining between them. Germline V CDR1 and CDR2: SEHNR, FQNEAQ (reference sequence). The CDR3 consists of 13 residues. The DNA of the CDR3 is TGTGCCATACCAAGGGACTCTGGCACTGAAGCTTTCTTT. Translating it yields CAIPRDSGTEAFF.

The chain joins TRBV7-3 to TRBJ2-7; TRBD2 is a possible D gene (6 bases). The CDR3 length is 13 residues. CDR1 and CDR2 from the germline V gene are SGHTA and FQGTGA. The V end lost 5 bases, the J end lost 7 bases, and 15 bases lay between the germline ends. CDR3 loop: CASSADRGGEQYF. The CDR3 region has the DNA TGTGCCAGCAGCGCCGATCGGGGAGGAGAGCAGTACTTC.

The chain joins TRBV18 to TRBJ1-4; 8 nucleotides line up with TRBD1. This CDR3 is built from 15 residues. V shed 3 bases, J shed 10 bases, and the junction held 10 bases outside the gene matches. In germline, CDR1 is KGHSH, CDR2 LQKENI. The CDR3, as DNA: TGTGCCAGCTCACCGGAGACAGGGGAGTACTTAAAACTGTTTTTT. This sequence encodes CASSPETGEYLKLFF. The full variable domain, in which reference TRBV18 and TRBJ1-4 provide the parts outside the CDR3, is NAGVMQNPRHLVRRRGQEARLRCSPMKGHSHVYWYRQLPEEGLKFMVYLQKENIIDESGMPKERFSAEFPKEGPSILRIQQVVRGDSAAYFCASSPETGEYLKLFFGSGTQLSVL.

V is TRBV30 and J is TRBJ1-1; D perhaps matches TRBD1 (6 bases). The CDR3 contains 13 residues. From germline, CDR1 is GTSNPN and CDR2 SVGIG (reference sequence). The V end was cut by 5 bases, the J end by 0 bases, with 10 bases between. The CDR3 nucleotides read TGTGCCTGGGTCAGGGGATTGAACACTGAAGCTTTCTTT. Protein product: CAWVRGLNTEAFF.

CDR3 sequence: CASSGLAGPPNDNEQFF. CDR3 nucleotides: TGTGCCAGCAGTGGACTAGCGGGGCCACCGAACGACAATGAGCAGTTCTTC. This sequence joins TRBV2 and TRBJ2-1; 11 bases are a match to TRBD2. This CDR3 spans 17 amino acids. From germline, CDR1 is SNHLY and CDR2 FYNNEI. J was trimmed by 5 bases and V by 4 bases; bases with no gene match: 10.

The table lists this clone with a few counts. The chain joins TRBV7-9 to TRBJ1-6; D ambiguous. With 4 bases removed from V and 3 bases from J, the gap between germline ends came to 7 bases. The germline V gene encodes CDR1 SEHNR and CDR2 FQNEAQ (reference sequence). The CDR3 extends over 14 amino acids. The CDR3 DNA reads as TGTGCCAGCAGCTCCGGTCTCTATAATTCACCCCTCCACTTT. This gives the protein CASSSGLYNSPLHF.

The gene calls are TRBV5-1 and TRBJ2-1, with D uncertain. The CDR3 totals 12 residues. Trimming stripped 4 bases from V and 6 bases from J, with 8 bases between. Germline V gene sequence: CDR1 SGHRS, CDR2 YFSETQ. As DNA, the CDR3 is TGCGCCAGCAGCCCCGGTCGCAATGAGCAGTTCTTC. Translation gives CASSPGRNEQFF. Complete variable domain (other parts from reference TRBV5-1 and TRBJ2-1): KAGVTQTPRYLIKTRGQQVTLSCSPISGHRSVSWYQQTPGQGLQFLFEYFSETQRNKGNFPGRFSGRQFSNSRSEMNVSTLELGDSALYLCASSPGRNEQFFGPGTRLTVL.

The chain employs TRBV4-1 and TRBJ1-5; D call uncertain. Looked up from germline, CDR1 is MGHRA and CDR2 is YSYEKL. CDR3 length equals 15 residues. V was pared by 0 bases and J by 4 bases, with 10 bases between. This chain's CDR3 is CASSQDLTLNQPQHF. CDR3 coding DNA: TGCGCCAGCAGCCAAGATCTAACCCTTAATCAGCCCCAGCATTTT.

A single count supports this clone. In DNA form, the CDR3 reads TGTGCCAGCAGTTACTCAAGCGGGGGCCTCGACAATGAGCAGTTCTTC. Amino acid sequence: CASSYSSGGLDNEQFF. The rearrangement joins TRBV6-5 to TRBJ2-1; 8 nucleotides agree with TRBD2. V lost 0 bases, J lost 5 bases, and 6 bases stayed unmatched. Per germline, CDR1 MNHEY and CDR2 SVGAGI. The CDR3 sequence is 16 residues long.

The gene calls are TRBV2 and TRBJ1-2, with D possibly matching TRBD1 (5 bases). CDR1 and CDR2 (germline): SNHLY, FYNNEI. The V end lost 1 base, the J end lost 6 bases, and 9 bases lay between the germline ends. The CDR3 totals 13 residues. The CDR3 sequence is CASSEGPGHGYTF. CDR3 nucleotide sequence: TGTGCCAGCAGTGAAGGGCCAGGGCATGGCTACACCTTC.

The J gene is TRBJ2-3, the V gene TRBV5-1, with TRBD2 matching 11 bases. V shed 2 bases, J shed 0 bases, and the junction held 8 bases outside the gene matches. The CDR3 loop spans 18 amino acids. Germline values: CDR1 SGHRS, CDR2 YFSETQ. CDR3 DNA sequence: TGCGCCAGCAGCTTCGGGACTAGCGGAGTATTTAGCACAGATACGCAGTATTTT. It is translated as CASSFGTSGVFSTDTQYF.